The T cell receptor beta chain under discussion was sequenced for a study of OX40 agonist ivuxolimab in advanced cancers. Turning to the study itself: The dose-escalation group included hepatocellular carcinoma, melanoma, renal cell carcinoma and head and neck cancer. General study points: Antigen specificity was not determined for the expanded peripheral T cells.

Turning to this clone: What it binds is unknown.

The table came from immunoSEQ multiplex PCR; TCRdb's copy has only in-frame clones and leaves some out. This repertoire shows some 61,000 clones, 85% to 90% found once; its top ten account for approximately 5%. The CDR3 spans 17 residues. The sequenced sample was CD4+ or CD8+ T cells sorted from blood, obtained in a trial of the OX40 agonist ivuxolimab. The chain couples TRBV1 to TRBJ2-5; TRBD2 is the table's D call and was not checked against the DNA. TRBV1 is a documented pseudogene. The sequence was collected from an adult with an advanced solid tumor such as melanoma, head and neck, liver or kidney cancer. CDR3 nucleotides: TGCACCAGCAGCCAAAGGGGGACTAGCGGGAGCCCCGAGACCCAGTACTTC. As protein: CTSSQRGTSGSPETQYF.